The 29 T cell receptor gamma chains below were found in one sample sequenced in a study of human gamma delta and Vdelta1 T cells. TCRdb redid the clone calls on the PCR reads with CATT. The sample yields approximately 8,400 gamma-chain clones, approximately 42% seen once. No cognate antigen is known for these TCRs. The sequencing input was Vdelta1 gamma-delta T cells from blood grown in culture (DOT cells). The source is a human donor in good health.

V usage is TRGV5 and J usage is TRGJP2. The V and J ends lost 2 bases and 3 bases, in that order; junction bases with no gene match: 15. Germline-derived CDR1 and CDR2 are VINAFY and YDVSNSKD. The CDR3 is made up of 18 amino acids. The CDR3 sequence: CATWDIPLIGGSDWIKTF. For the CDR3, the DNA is TGTGCCACCTGGGACATTCCTCTTATCGGAGGTAGTGATTGGATCAAGACGTTT.

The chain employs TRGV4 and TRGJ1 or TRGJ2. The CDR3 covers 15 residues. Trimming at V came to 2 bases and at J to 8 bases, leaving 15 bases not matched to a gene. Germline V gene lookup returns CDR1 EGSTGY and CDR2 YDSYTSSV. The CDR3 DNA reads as TGTGCCACCTGGGATGTCCTCTTATCAATCCATAAGAAACTCTTT. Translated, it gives CATWDVLLSIHKKLF.

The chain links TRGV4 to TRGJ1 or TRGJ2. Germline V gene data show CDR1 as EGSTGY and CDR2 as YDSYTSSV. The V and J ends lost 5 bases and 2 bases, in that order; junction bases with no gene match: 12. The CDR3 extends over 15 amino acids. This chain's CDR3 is CATWAPRPDYYKKLF. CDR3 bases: TGTGCCACCTGGGCCCCTCGACCTGATTATTATAAGAAACTCTTT.

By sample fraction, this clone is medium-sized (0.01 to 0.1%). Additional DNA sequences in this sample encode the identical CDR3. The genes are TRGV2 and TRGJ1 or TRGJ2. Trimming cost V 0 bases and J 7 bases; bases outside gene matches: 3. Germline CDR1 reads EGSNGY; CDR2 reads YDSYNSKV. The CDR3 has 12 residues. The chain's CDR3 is CATWDGPYKKLF. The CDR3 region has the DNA TGTGCCACCTGGGACGGGCCCTATAAGAAACTCTTT.

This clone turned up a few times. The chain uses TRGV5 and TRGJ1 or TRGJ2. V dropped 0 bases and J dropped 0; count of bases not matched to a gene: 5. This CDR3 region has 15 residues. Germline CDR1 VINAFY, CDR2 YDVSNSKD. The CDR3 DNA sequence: TGTGCCACCTGGGACAGGGCCCCGAATTATTATAAGAAACTCTTT. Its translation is CATWDRAPNYYKKLF.

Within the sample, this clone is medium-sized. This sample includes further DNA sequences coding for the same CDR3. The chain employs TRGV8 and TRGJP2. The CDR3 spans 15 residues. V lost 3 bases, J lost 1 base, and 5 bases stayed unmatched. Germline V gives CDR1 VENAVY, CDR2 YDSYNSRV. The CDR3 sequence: CATWDSRSSDWIKTF. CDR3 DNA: TGTGCCACCTGGGATTCCCGTAGTAGTGATTGGATCAAGACGTTT.

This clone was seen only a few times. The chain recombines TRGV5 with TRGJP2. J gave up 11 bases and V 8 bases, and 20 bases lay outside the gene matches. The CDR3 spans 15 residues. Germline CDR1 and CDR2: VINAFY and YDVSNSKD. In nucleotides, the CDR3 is TGTGCCACCTCCACGTTGGAACACGTTGGGTGGATCAAGACGTTT. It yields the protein CATSTLEHVGWIKTF.

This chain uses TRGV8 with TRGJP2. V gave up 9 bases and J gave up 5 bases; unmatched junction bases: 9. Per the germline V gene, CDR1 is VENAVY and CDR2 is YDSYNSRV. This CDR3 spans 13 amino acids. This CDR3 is CATLPLSDWIKTF. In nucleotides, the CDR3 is TGTGCCACCCTCCCACTGAGTGATTGGATCAAGACGTTT.

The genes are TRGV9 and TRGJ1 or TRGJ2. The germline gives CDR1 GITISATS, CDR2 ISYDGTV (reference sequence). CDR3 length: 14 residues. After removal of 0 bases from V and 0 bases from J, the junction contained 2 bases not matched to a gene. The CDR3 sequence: CALWEVLNYYKKLF. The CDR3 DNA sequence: TGTGCCTTGTGGGAGGTGTTGAATTATTATAAGAAACTCTTT.

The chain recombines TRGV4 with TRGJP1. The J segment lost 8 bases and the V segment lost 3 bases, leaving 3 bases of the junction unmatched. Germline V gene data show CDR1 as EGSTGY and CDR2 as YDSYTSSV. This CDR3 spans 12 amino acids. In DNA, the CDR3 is TGTGCCACCTGGGATTCCGGTTGGTTCAAGATATTT. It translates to CATWDSGWFKIF.

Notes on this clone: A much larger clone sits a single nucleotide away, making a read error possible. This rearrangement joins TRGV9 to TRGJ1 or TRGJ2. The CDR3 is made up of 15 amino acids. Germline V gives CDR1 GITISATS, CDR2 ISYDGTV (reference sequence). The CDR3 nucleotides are TGTGCCTTGTGGGAGGTGCACTCGTGCTATTATAAGAACCTCTTT. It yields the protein CALWEVHSCYYKNLF.

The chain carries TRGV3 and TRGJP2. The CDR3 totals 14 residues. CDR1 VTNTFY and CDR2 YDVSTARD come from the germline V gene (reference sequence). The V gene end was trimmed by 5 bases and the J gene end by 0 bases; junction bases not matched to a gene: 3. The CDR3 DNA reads TGTGCCACCTGGGGGTATAGTAGTGATTGGATCAAGACGTTT. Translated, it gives CATWGYSSDWIKTF.

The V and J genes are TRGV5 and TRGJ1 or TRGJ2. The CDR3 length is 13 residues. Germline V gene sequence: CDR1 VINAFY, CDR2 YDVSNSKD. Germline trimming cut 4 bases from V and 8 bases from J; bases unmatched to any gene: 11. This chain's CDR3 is CATWETRGDKKLF. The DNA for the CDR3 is TGTGCCACCTGGGAAACACGGGGAGATAAGAAACTCTTT.

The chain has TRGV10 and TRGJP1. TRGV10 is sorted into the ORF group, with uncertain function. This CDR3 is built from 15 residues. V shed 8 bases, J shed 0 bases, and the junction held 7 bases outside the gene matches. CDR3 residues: CAAWATDTTGWFKIF. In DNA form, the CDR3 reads TGTGCTGCGTGGGCCACCGATACCACTGGTTGGTTCAAGATATTT.

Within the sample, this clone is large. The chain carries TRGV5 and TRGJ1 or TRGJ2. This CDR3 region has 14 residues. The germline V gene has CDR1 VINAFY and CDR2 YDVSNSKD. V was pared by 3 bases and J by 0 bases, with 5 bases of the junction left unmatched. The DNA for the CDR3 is TGTGCCACCTGGGACGGATCGAATTATTATAAGAAACTCTTT. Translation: CATWDGSNYYKKLF.

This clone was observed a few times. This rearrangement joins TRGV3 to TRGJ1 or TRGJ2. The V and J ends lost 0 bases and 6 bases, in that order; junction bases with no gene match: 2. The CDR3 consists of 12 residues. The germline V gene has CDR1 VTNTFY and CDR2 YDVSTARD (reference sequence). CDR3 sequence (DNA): TGTGCCACCTGGGACAGGCGTTATAAGAAACTCTTT. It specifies CATWDRRYKKLF.

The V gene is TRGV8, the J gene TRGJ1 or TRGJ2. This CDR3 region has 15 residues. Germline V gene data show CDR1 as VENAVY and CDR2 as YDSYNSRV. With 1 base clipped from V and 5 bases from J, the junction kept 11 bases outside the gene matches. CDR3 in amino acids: CATWDRIRQDYKKLF. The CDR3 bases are TGTGCCACCTGGGATAGAATCCGCCAGGATTATAAGAAACTCTTT.

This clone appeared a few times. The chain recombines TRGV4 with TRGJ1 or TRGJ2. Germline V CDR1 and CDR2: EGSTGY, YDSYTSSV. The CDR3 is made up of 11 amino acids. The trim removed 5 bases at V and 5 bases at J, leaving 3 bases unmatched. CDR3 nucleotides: TGTGCCACCTGGGTAGATTATAAGAAACTCTTT. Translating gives CATWVDYKKLF.

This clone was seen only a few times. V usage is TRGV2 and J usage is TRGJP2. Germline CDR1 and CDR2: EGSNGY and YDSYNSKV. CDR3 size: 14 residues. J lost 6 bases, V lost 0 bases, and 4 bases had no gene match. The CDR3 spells CATWDGPGDWIKTF. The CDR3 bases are TGTGCCACCTGGGACGGGCCTGGTGATTGGATCAAGACGTTT.

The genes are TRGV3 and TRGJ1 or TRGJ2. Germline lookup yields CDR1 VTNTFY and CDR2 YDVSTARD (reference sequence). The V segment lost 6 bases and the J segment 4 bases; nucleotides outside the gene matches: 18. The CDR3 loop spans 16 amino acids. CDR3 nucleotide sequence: TGTGCCACCTGGCACGTAGGTATCCCGGGCTATTATAAGAAACTCTTT. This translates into CATWHVGIPGYYKKLF.

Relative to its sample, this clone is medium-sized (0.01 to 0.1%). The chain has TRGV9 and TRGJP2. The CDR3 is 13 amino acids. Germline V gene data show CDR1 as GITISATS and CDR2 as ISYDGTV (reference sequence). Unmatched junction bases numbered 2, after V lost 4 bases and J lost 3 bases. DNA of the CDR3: TGTGCCTTGTGGGATGGTAGTGATTGGATCAAGACGTTT. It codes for CALWDGSDWIKTF.

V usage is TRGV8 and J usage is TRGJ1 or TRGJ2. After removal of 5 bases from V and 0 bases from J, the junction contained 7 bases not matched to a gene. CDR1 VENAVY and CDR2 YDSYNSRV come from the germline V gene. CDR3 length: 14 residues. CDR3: CATWGSSNYYKKLF. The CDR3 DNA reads TGTGCCACCTGGGGTAGTTCGAATTATTATAAGAAACTCTTT.

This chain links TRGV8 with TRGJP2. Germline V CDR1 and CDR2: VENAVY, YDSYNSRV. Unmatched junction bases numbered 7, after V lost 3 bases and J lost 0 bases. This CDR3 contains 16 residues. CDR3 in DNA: TGTGCCACCTGGGATCAGGTCGATAGTAGTGATTGGATCAAGACGTTT. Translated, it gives CATWDQVDSSDWIKTF.

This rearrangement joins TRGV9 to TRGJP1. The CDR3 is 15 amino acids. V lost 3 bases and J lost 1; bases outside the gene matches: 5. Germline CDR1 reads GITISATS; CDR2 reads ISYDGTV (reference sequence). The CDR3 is CALWELGTTGWFKIF. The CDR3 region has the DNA TGTGCCTTGTGGGAGTTGGGTACCACTGGTTGGTTCAAGATATTT.

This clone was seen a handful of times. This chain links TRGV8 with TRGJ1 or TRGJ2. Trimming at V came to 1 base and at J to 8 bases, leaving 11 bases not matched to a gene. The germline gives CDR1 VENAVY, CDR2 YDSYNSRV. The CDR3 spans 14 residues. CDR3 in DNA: TGTGCCACCTGGGATAGTAAGGTTCGGGATAAGAAACTCTTT. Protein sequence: CATWDSKVRDKKLF.

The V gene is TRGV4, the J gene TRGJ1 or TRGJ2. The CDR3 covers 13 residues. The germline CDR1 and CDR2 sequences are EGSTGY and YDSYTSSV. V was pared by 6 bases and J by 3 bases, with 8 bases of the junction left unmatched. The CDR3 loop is CATWKTPYYKKLF. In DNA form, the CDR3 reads TGTGCCACCTGGAAAACCCCTTATTATAAGAAACTCTTT.

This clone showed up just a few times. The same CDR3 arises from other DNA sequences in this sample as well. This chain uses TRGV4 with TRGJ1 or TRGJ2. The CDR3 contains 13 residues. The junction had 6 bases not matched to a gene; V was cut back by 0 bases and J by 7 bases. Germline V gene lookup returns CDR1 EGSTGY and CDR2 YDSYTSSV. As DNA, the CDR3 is TGTGCCACCTGGGATGGGCCCAACTATAAGAAACTCTTT. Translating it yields CATWDGPNYKKLF.

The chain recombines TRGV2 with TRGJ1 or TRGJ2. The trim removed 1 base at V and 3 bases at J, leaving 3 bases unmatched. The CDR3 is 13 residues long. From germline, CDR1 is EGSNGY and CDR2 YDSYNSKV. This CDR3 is CATWDGTYYKKLF. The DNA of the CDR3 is TGTGCCACCTGGGACGGTACTTATTATAAGAAACTCTTT.

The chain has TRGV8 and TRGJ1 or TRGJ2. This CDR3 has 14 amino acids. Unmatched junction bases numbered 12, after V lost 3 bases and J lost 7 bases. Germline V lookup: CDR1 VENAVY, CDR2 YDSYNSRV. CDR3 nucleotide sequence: TGTGCCACCTGGGATCCTCGTAGGAGATATAAGAAACTCTTT. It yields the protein CATWDPRRRYKKLF.